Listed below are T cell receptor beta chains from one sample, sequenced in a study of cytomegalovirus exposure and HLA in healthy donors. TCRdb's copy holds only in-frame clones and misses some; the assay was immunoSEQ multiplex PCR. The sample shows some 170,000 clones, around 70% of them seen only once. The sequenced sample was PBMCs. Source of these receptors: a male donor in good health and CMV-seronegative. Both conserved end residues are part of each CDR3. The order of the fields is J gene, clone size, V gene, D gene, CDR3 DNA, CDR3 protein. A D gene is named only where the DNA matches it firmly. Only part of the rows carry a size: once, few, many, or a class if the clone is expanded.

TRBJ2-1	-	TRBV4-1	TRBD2	TGCGCCAGCAGCACCCTAGGAGCGGGAGGGTACAATGACCAGTTCTTC	CASSTLGAGGYNDQFF
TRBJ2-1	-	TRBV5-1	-	TGCGCCAGCAGCCCTGGGGCCGTCAATGAGCAGTTCTTC	CASSPGAVNEQFF
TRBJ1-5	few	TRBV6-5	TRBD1	TGTGCCAGCAGTTCGGACAGGGGCAATCAGCCCCAGCATTTT	CASSSDRGNQPQHF
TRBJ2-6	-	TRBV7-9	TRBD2	TGTGCCAGCAGCTTGGCGGGGGGGCCTGGGGCCAACGGCCTGACTTTC	CASSLAGGPGANGLTF
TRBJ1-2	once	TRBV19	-	TGTGCCAGTAGTATACAGGGGACCTCTGGCTATGGCTACACCTTC	CASSIQGTSGYGYTF
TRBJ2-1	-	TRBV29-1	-	TGCAGCGTCGCGGGGTCCTACAATGAGCAGTTCTTC	CSVAGSYNEQFF
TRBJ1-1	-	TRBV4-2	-	TGTGCCAGCAGCCAAGATCTGGGGCACGGTGAAGCTTTCTTT	CASSQDLGHGEAFF
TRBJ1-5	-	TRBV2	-	TGTGCCAGCAGCGAATCCCCTGTTCCCGGCGGGGTGAGCAATCAGCCCCAGCATTTT	CASSESPVPGGVSNQPQHF
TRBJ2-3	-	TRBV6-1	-	TGTGCCAGCACCCTCGGACAGTTCACAGATACGCAGTATTTT	CASTLGQFTDTQYF
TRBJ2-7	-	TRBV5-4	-	TGTGCCAGCAGCTACGACAGTAAGCAGTACTTC	CASSYDSKQYF
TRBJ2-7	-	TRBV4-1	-	TGCGCCAGCAGCTCAAGAGGTGAGGAGCAGTACTTC	CASSSRGEEQYF
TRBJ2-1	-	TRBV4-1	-	TGCGCCAGCAGCCCCCGGTGGGGGGACTCCCACAATGAGCAGTTCTTC	CASSPRWGDSHNEQFF
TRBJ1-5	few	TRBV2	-	TGTGCCAGCACAGGGCTGTCCCCGATTTATAGCAATCAGCCCCAGCATTTT	CASTGLSPIYSNQPQHF
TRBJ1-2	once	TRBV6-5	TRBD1	TGTGCCAGCAGACGCAAACAGGGGCCCAACTATGGCTACACCTTC	CASRRKQGPNYGYTF
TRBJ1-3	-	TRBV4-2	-	TGTGCCAGCAGCCAAGAGGGCAGCACCCCTGGAAACACCATATATTTT	CASSQEGSTPGNTIYF
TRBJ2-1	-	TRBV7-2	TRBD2	TGTGCCAGCAGCTTCCCTCCTAGCGGGGCCCACAATGAGCAGTTCTTC	CASSFPPSGAHNEQFF
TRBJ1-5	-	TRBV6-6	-	TGTGCCAGCAGTCCCACCGGGAGGCTGGATCAGCCCCAGCATTTT	CASSPTGRLDQPQHF
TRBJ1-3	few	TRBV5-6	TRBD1	TGTGCCAGCAGAAGGACAGGGGTCGGAAACACCATATATTTT	CASRRTGVGNTIYF